Given below is one TCR beta chain in context. The CDR3 runs 13 residues. Germline CDR1 is SGHRS and CDR2 is YFSETQ. V lost 0 bases and J 9 bases, leaving 10 bases between the germline ends. In the study's own analysis: Researchers report that nucleated cell counts were estimated from reference gene primer amplification. The repertoire was sequenced with immunoSEQ multiplex PCR; TCRdb's copy has only in-frame clones and lacks some. The DNA was the basis for D and trimming; V, J and clone size are from that table. The sample has 140,000 or so clones, more than 75% seen once. The source of the sample is a study of blood T cell repertoires in COVID-19. Turning to the study itself: COVID-19 samples collected from the United States, Italy and Spain covered acute and convalescent phases. The cDNA or gDNA used as material had been derived from T cells, B-cell-depleted T cells, or PBMCs.

The receptor was derived from a human donor in a cohort sampled during active COVID-19. The V and J genes are TRBV5-1 and TRBJ2-1; a weak D match, TRBD2 (5 bases). Input material: peripheral blood. CDR3 in DNA: TGCGCCAGCAGCTTGGACTGGGCGGGTGAGCAGTTCTTC. Its translation: CASSLDWAGEQFF. The full variable domain, in which reference TRBV5-1 and TRBJ2-1 provide the parts outside the CDR3, is KAGVTQTPRYLIKTRGQQVTLSCSPISGHRSVSWYQQTPGQGLQFLFEYFSETQRNKGNFPGRFSGRQFSNSRSEMNVSTLELGDSALYLCASSLDWAGEQFFGPGTRLTVL.